This TCR beta chain is drawn from a study of T-cell reconstitution after alpha-beta-depleted transplantation in children. Unique molecular identifiers were incorporated during preparation of the TCRbeta library. Each CDR3 protein gets one entry after TCRdb re-called the PCR reads with MiXCR. The table includes 600,000 to 700,000 distinct CDR3 sequences, 15% to 20% detected once. Germline assignment: CDR1 MNHEY and CDR2 SVGAGI. The V and J ends lost 6 bases and 7 bases, in that order; junction bases with no gene match: 7. The CDR3 is 13 residues long. In this sample, this clonotype turned up many times.

V is TRBV6-5 and J is TRBJ2-5, with 8 bases fitting TRBD1. Source: PBMCs from the stem cell graft donor, taken from the stem cell graft. This clonotype was obtained from a human donor who donated a stem cell graft to a child with acute myeloid leukemia. The CDR3 coding sequence is TGTGCCAGCAGAAAAGGGACAGGCCGGACCCAGTACTTC. Its protein is CASRKGTGRTQYF.